The rows below give T cell receptor beta chains drawn from one sample of a study of cytotoxic CD8 clonotypes in ibrutinib-treated CLL. TCRdb's copy holds only in-frame clones and misses some; the assay was immunoSEQ multiplex PCR. The profile shows roughly 150,000 clones, approximately 77% of them singletons. Sample: PBMCs, taken after 12 months of ibrutinib treatment. The receptors shown here come from a human donor with chronic lymphocytic leukemia. CDR3s include the opening cysteine and the closing phenylalanine or tryptophan. Each record gives: clone size, V gene, D gene, J gene, CDR3 DNA, CDR3 protein. The D gene is left open where the match is weak. Only part of the rows carry a size: once, few, many, or a class if the clone is expanded.

size: once; V: TRBV7-8; D: .; J: TRBJ2-7; DNA: TGTGCCAGCAGCTTGGAGGCACGGGCCTACGAGCAGTACTTC; CDR3: CASSLEARAYEQYF
size: .; V: TRBV14; D: .; J: TRBJ1-2; DNA: TGTGCCAGCAGCCAGGACGGACTGCTTTGGGATGGCTACACCTTC; CDR3: CASSQDGLLWDGYTF
size: many; V: TRBV28; D: .; J: TRBJ1-6; DNA: TGTGCCAGCAGTTTTTTTGAGTCACCCCTCCACTTT; CDR3: CASSFFESPLHF
size: .; V: TRBV7-9; D: TRBD1; J: TRBJ2-7; DNA: TGTGCCAGCAGCTTAGTGGATTGGACAGGACACTACGAGCAGTACTTC; CDR3: CASSLVDWTGHYEQYF
size: .; V: TRBV5-1; D: TRBD2; J: TRBJ2-3; DNA: TGCGCCAGCAGCTTGGAGCTAGCGGGACCTGGGAATACGCAGTATTTT; CDR3: CASSLELAGPGNTQYF
size: .; V: TRBV7-3; D: TRBD2; J: TRBJ2-5; DNA: TGTGCCAGCAGCCTGGGACTAGCGGGAGGCACAGTTAAAGAGACCCAGTACTTC; CDR3: CASSLGLAGGTVKETQYF
size: .; V: TRBV9; D: TRBD2; J: TRBJ2-7; DNA: TGTGCCAGCAGCGTAGGGGCTAGCGGGACCTACGAGCAGTACTTC; CDR3: CASSVGASGTYEQYF
size: .; V: TRBV27; D: .; J: TRBJ1-1; DNA: TGTGCCAGCAGGGACACAGGGATCACTGAAGCTTTCTTT; CDR3: CASRDTGITEAFF
size: once; V: TRBV2; D: .; J: TRBJ2-1; DNA: TGTGCCACCGACCCGGGACGGGCTTTCTTC; CDR3: CATDPGRAFF
size: .; V: TRBV5-1; D: .; J: TRBJ2-1; DNA: TGCGCCAGCAGCTTGGACGGCAACAATGAGCAGTTCTTC; CDR3: CASSLDGNNEQFF
size: .; V: TRBV5-4; D: .; J: TRBJ1-2; DNA: TGTGCCAGCAGATCCACAGGTGGTTATGGCTACACCTTC; CDR3: CASRSTGGYGYTF
size: .; V: TRBV10-3; D: .; J: TRBJ1-4; DNA: TGTGCCATCGGGCAGCCAACTAATGAAAAACTGTTTTTT; CDR3: CAIGQPTNEKLFF
size: .; V: TRBV28; D: .; J: TRBJ1-3; DNA: TGTGCCAGCAGGGGCGGTTCCTCTGGAAACACCATATATTTT; CDR3: CASRGGSSGNTIYF
size: .; V: TRBV4-3; D: .; J: TRBJ1-6; DNA: TGCGCCAGCAGCCAAGAGGGCAGGGATTCACCCCTCCACTTT; CDR3: CASSQEGRDSPLHF
size: few; V: TRBV28; D: TRBD2; J: TRBJ2-1; DNA: TGTGCCAGCACCTCTAGCGGGAGGGAAAGCTCCTACAATGAGCAGTTCTTC; CDR3: CASTSSGRESSYNEQFF
size: few; V: TRBV5-1; D: TRBD1; J: TRBJ1-1; DNA: TGCGCCAGCAGCGCAGGGACAGGGGCCCTGAACACTGAAGCTTTCTTT; CDR3: CASSAGTGALNTEAFF
size: .; V: TRBV6-6; D: .; J: TRBJ2-2; DNA: TGTGCCAGCAGCGTGGGGGCCGGGGAGCTGTTTTTT; CDR3: CASSVGAGELFF
size: .; V: TRBV28; D: TRBD2; J: TRBJ2-1; DNA: TGTGCCAGCAGTTTATACTTAGCGGGAGGCCCCTACAATGAGCAGTTCTTC; CDR3: CASSLYLAGGPYNEQFF
size: once; V: TRBV7-8; D: TRBD2; J: TRBJ2-7; DNA: TGTGCCAGCAGCTTTCGGGGGGGCCAGCAGTACTTC; CDR3: CASSFRGGQQYF
size: .; V: TRBV28; D: .; J: TRBJ2-5; DNA: TGTGCCAGCAGTTTGTGGGGGGAGACCCAGTACTTC; CDR3: CASSLWGETQYF
size: .; V: TRBV11-2; D: .; J: TRBJ1-1; DNA: TGTGCCAGCAGCTTTGGGCAGAGCGCTTTCTTT; CDR3: CASSFGQSAFF
size: .; V: TRBV5-8; D: .; J: TRBJ1-2; DNA: TGTGCCAGCAGCTTGGTCCGTAACTATGGCTACACCTTC; CDR3: CASSLVRNYGYTF